This T cell receptor beta chain was captured by sequencing in a study of naive and memory T cell subsets. The CDR3 runs to 17 residues. Germline V lookup: CDR1 MNHEY, CDR2 SMNVEV (reference sequence). V lost 5 bases and J lost 4, with 23 bases in between. This clonotype was detected ten times or more. From the second PCR step, alpha and beta chains were amplified apart. The beta constant-region primer was an equimolar mix of two oligonucleotides covering TRBC1 and TRBC2. Four rounds of PCR amplified the ligated cDNA using nested alpha and beta constant-region primers plus SP2. In TCRdb, the UMI-ligation and nested PCR reads were re-called with MiXCR into one record per CDR3 protein. The sample yields tens of thousands of distinct CDR3 sequences, over 8.5% seen once.

The chain uses TRBV27 and TRBJ1-1; TRBD1 is a possible D gene (5 bases). The sequence derives from a human donor in good health. The sequencing sample was made of naive CD8+ T cells from blood. This CDR3 is CASSPSVGDLGPTEAFF. The CDR3 DNA follows: TGTGCCAGCAGTCCCAGCGTGGGGGATTTGGGACCCACTGAAGCTTTCTTT.